This T cell receptor (beta chain) was recorded in a study of CD8 T cells in Susac syndrome (dated by TCRdb to the late 2010s). Regarding the study in general: The study used repertoire sequencing to test whether antigen drove CD8+ T cell activation and differentiation in Susac syndrome. Broader findings and caveats from the paper: The number of individuals in the TCR sequencing and HLA analysis was acknowledged as relatively small.

This clonotype was seen just once. This clone's antigen is unknown. Base-call qualities are not available, and no considerably larger clone is one nucleotide away. A single read counts as weak evidence. RNA was extracted using the RNeasy kit, and roughly 0.5 to 1 microgram was reverse transcribed with random hexamers. The immunoSEQ multiplex PCR assay, covering 54 Vbeta and 13 Jbeta segments, was used to amplify TCR beta CDR3 regions. PCR amplification bias was corrected by using a synthetic template baseline for primer optimization and computational correction. The study's own analysis went as follows. Reads were annotated to V, D and J genes per IMGT and analyzed with immunoSEQ Analyzer, keeping only productive sequences. To calculate clonality, Shannon entropy was normalized by log2 of the number of productive unique sequences and then subtracted from one. For each patient and control, public and private clones were evaluated among the 100 most prevalent clones. A clone was defined as Susac-specific if it was absent from the healthy and MS cohorts, from some 1,100 published viral clones and from other ImmuneACCESS disease sequences. TCRdb took the public reads, trimmed them with fastp at Q25, ran MiXCR for clone calling and kept in-frame beta chains. Each CDR3 protein appears once, grouped with its most common genes and DNA. Clone size and V and J calls follow TCRdb, not the original study. The table for this sample lists 150,000 to 200,000 distinct CDR3 sequences; over 85% of them were counted only once. The top ten clonotypes cover under 0.095% of the sample.

The germline V gene sets CDR1 to SGHRS and CDR2 to YFSETQ. Taken from cysteine to phenylalanine, the CDR3 has 16 residues. Just the 48-base CDR3 DNA is kept, in frame starting at base 1. Trimming takes 2 bases from V and 5 bases from J, and the germline ends sit 17 bases apart. Peripheral blood CD8+ and CD4+ T cells from healthy donors, Susac syndrome patients and multiple sclerosis patients were profiled by high-throughput TCR beta sequencing. Multiple sclerosis controls were treatment-naive patients with stable or active relapsing-remitting disease fulfilling revised McDonald criteria. CD8+ TEMRA cells were enriched by FACS, while bulk CD8+ and CD4+ T cells were purified by magnetic negative isolation. Blood was drawn into EDTA tubes, processed within 24 hours, and PBMCs were isolated by density gradient centrifugation. PBMCs destined for TCR sequencing were cryopreserved in liquid nitrogen and later thawed in a 37 °C water bath. The sorted or isolated CD4+, CD8+ and CD8+ TEMRA cells had a purity of 90% or higher.

The V gene is TRBV5-1 and the J gene is TRBJ2-4; the D assignment is uncertain and may be TRBD1 or TRBD2, with 5 bases supporting each. The TCR sequence derives from a human donor with multiple sclerosis. The material sequenced was CD4+ T cells from PBMCs. The nucleotide sequence reads TGCGCCAGCAGCTTCACGGGACCCCCGACGGAAAACATTCAGTACTTC. Its protein reads: CASSFTGPPTENIQYF.